The present T cell receptor beta chain was sequenced within a study of cytomegalovirus exposure and HLA in healthy donors. Study information: There were approximately 80 million unique TCRs (from HLA-typed donors) in an early data release.

The PCR used 60 Vbeta and 13 Jbeta primers. The repertoire was sequenced with immunoSEQ multiplex PCR; TCRdb's copy has only in-frame clones and lacks some. The specimen's table records under 200,000 clones. The germline gives CDR1 SGHNT, CDR2 YYREEE (reference sequence). V was shortened by 3 bases and J by 6 bases, with 16 bases between the two germline ends. The CDR3 extends over 15 amino acids. This TCR was sampled from a woman younger than 30 in good health and CMV-seropositive. Sequencing input: PBMCs. This chain joins TRBV5-4 and TRBJ2-1; the D is unclear. CDR3 DNA sequence: TGTGCCAGCAGCTCAATAAATATGAGATCCAATGAGCAGTTCTTC. Translating it yields CASSSINMRSNEQFF. The full variable domain, its missing parts supplied by reference TRBV5-4 and TRBJ2-1, is ETGVTQSPTHLIKTRGQQVTLRCSSQSGHNTVSWYQQALGQGPQFIFQYYREEENGRGNFPPRFSGLQFPNYSSELNVNALELDDSALYLCASSSINMRSNEQFFGPGTRLTVL.